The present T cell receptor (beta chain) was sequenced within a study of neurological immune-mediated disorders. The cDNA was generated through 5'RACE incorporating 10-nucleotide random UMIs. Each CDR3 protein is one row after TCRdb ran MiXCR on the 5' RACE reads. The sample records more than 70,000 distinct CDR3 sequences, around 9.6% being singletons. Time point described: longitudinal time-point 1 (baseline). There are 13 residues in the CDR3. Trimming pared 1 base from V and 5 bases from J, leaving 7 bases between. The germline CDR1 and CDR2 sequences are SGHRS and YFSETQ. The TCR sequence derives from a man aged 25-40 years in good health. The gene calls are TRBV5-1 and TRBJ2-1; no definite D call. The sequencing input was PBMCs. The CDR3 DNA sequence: TGCGCCAGCAGCTTGTTAAGTAACAATGAGCAGTTCTTC. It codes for CASSLLSNNEQFF.